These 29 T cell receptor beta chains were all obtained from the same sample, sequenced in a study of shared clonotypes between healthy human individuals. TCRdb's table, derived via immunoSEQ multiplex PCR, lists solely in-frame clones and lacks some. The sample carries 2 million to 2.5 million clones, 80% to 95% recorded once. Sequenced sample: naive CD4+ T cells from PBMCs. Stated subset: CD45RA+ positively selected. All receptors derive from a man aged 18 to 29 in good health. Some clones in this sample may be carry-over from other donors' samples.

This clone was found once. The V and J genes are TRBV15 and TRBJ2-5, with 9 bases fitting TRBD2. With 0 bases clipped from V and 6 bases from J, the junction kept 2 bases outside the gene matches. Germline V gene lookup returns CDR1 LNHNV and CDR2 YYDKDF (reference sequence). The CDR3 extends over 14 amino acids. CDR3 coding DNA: TGTGCCACCAGCAGAGATGCTAGCGGGAAGACCCAGTACTTC. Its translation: CATSRDASGKTQYF.

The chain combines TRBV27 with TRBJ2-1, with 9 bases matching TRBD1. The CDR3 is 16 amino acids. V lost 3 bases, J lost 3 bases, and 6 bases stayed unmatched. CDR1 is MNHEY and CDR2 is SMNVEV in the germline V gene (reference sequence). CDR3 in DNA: TGTGCCAGCAGTTTCGGGGGGACAGGGAACTACAATGAGCAGTTCTTC. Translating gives CASSFGGTGNYNEQFF.

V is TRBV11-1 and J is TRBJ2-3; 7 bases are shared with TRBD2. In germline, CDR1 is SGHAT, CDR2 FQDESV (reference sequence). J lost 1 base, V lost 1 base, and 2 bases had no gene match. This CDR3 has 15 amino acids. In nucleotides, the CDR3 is TGTGCCAGCAGCTTAGTTGGGGGGGGCACAGATACGCAGTATTTT. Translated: CASSLVGGGTDTQYF.

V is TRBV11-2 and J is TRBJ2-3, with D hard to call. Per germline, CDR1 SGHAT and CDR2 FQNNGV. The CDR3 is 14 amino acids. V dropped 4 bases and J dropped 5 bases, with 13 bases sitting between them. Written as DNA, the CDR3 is TGTGCCAGCAGCTATGACCGGGTGGGAGATACGCAGTATTTT. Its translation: CASSYDRVGDTQYF.

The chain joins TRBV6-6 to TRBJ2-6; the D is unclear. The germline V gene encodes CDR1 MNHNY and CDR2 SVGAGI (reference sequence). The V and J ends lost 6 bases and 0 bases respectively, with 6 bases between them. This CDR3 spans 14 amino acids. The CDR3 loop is CASSPYSGANVLTF. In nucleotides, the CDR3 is TGTGCCAGCAGCCCGTACTCTGGGGCCAACGTCCTGACTTTC.

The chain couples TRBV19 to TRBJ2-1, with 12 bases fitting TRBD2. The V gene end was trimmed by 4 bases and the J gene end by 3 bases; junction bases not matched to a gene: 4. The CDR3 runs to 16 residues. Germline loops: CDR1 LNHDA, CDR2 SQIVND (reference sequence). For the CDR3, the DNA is TGTGCCAGTAGTACCGGACTAGCGGGAAGCTACAATGAGCAGTTCTTC. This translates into CASSTGLAGSYNEQFF.

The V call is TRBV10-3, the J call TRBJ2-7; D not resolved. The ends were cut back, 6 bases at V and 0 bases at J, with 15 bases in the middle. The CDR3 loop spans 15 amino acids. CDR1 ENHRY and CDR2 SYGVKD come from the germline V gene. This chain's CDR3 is CAIRMDGTPSYEQYF. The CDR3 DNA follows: TGTGCCATCAGAATGGACGGTACGCCCTCCTACGAGCAGTACTTC.

The CDR3: CASSHSSPYSTDTQYF. CDR3 sequence (DNA): TGCGCCAGCAGCCACTCCTCCCCGTACAGCACAGATACGCAGTATTTT. The chain employs TRBV4-1 and TRBJ2-3, with unresolved D. This CDR3 comprises 16 residues. Trimming left V 3 bases short and J 0 bases short, with 13 bases between. From germline, CDR1 is MGHRA and CDR2 YSYEKL.

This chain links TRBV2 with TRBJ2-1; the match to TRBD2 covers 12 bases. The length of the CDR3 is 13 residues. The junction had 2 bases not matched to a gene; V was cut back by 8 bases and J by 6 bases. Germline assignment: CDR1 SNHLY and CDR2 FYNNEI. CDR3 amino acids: CASRLAGVNEQFF. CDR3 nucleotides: TGTGCCAGCCGACTAGCGGGAGTCAATGAGCAGTTCTTC.

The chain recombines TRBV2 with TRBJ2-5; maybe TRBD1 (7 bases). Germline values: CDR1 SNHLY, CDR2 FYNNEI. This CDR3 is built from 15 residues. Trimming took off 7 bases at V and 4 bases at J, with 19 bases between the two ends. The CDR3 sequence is CASNRGQGGGETQYF. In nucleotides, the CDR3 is TGTGCCAGCAATAGAGGGCAGGGGGGCGGAGAGACCCAGTACTTC. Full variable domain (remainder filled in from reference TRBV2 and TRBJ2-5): EPEVTQTPSHQVTQMGQEVILRCVPISNHLYFYWYRQILGQKVEFLVSFYNNEISEKSEIFDDQFSVERPDGSNFTLKIRSTKLEDSAMYFCASNRGQGGGETQYFGPGTRLLVL.

This chain's CDR3 is CASSVRGTDEKLFF. The CDR3 nucleotides read TGTGCCAGCAGCGTACGAGGGACAGATGAAAAACTGTTTTTT. J is TRBJ1-4 and V is TRBV9; 7 bases agree with TRBD1. The ends lost 1 base at V and 6 bases at J; junction bases unmatched: 3. The V gene's germline CDR1 is SGDLS and CDR2 YYNGEE. CDR3 size: 14 residues.

CDR3 DNA: TGTGCCAGCAGCCTCGGGACCTATGAGCAGTTCTTC. It codes for CASSLGTYEQFF. This chain joins TRBV7-8 and TRBJ2-1; D tentatively fits TRBD1 or TRBD2 (5 bases each). CDR1 is SGHVS and CDR2 is FQNEAQ in the germline V gene. The CDR3 is 12 residues long. Trimming stripped 5 bases from V and 8 bases from J, with 10 bases between.

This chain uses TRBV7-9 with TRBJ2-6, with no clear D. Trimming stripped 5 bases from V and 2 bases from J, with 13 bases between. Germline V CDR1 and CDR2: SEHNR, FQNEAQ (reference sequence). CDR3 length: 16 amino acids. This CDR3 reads CASSPTASAGANVLTF. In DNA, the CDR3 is TGTGCCAGCAGCCCCACAGCCTCAGCTGGGGCCAACGTCCTGACTTTC.

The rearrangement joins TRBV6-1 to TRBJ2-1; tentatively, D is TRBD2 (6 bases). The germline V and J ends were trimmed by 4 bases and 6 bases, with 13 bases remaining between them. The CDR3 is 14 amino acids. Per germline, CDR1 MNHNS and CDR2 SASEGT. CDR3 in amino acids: CASSGAYGGNEQFF. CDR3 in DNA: TGTGCCAGCAGTGGTGCCTACGGGGGCAATGAGCAGTTCTTC.

The CDR3 sequence is CASSSIQYF. The CDR3 region has the DNA TGTGCCAGCAGTTCGATTCAGTACTTC. This chain links TRBV27 with TRBJ2-4; D gene unclear. Germline CDR1 reads MNHEY; CDR2 reads SMNVEV (reference sequence). V was pared by 4 bases and J by 10 bases, with 2 bases between. The CDR3 runs to 9 residues.

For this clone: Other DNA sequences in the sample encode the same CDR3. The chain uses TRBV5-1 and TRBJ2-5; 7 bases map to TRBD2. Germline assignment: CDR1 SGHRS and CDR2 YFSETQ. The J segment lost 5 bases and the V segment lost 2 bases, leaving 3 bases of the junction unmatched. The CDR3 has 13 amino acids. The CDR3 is CASSLAGFETQYF. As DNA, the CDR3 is TGCGCCAGCAGCTTAGCGGGATTTGAGACCCAGTACTTC.

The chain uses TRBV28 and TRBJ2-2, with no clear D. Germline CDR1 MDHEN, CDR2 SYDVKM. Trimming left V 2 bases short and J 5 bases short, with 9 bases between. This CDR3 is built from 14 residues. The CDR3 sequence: CASSLTIRTGELFF. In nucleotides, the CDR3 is TGTGCCAGCAGTTTAACCATCAGGACCGGGGAGCTGTTTTTT.

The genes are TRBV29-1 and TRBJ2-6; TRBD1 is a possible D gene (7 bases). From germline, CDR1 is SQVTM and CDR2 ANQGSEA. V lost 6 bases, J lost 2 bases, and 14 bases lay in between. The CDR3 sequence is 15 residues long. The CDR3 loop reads CSVAGGGAGANVLTF. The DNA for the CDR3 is TGCAGCGTCGCTGGAGGGGGCGCTGGGGCCAACGTCCTGACTTTC.

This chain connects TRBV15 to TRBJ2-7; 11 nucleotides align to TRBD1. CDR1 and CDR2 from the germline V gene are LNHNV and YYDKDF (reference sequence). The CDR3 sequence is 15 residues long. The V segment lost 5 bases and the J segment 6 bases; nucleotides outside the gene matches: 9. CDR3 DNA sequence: TGTGCCACCAGCGGTGGGACAGGGGGGAAAGGCGAGCAGTACTTC. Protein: CATSGGTGGKGEQYF.

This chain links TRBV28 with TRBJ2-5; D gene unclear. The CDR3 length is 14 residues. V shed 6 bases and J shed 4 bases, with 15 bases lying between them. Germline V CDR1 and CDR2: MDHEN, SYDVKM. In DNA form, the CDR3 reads TGTGCCAGCAGGTCACCGGTGCGAGGAGAGACCCAGTACTTC. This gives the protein CASRSPVRGETQYF.

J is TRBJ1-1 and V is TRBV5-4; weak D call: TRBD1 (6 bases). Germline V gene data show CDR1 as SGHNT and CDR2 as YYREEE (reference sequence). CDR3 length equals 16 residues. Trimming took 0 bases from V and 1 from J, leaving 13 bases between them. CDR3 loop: CASSLAEQGQNTEAFF. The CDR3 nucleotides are TGTGCCAGCAGCTTGGCCGAGCAGGGACAGAACACTGAAGCTTTCTTT.

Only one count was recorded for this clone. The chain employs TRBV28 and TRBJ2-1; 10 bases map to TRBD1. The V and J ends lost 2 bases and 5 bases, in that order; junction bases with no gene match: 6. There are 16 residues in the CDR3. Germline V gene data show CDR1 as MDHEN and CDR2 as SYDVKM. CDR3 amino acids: CASSLGTGDRHNEQFF. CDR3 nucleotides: TGTGCCAGCAGTTTAGGGACAGGGGATCGGCACAATGAGCAGTTCTTC.

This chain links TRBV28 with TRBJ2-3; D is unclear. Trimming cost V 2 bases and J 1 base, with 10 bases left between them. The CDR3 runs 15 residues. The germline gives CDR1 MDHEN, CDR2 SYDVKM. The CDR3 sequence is CASSLESPGTDTQYF. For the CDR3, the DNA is TGTGCCAGCAGTTTAGAGTCACCGGGCACAGATACGCAGTATTTT. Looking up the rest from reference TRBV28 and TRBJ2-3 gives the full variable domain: DVKVTQSSRYLVKRTGEKVFLECVQDMDHENMFWYRQDPGLGLRLIYFSYDVKMKEKGDIPEGYSVSREKKERFSLILESASTNQTSMYLCASSLESPGTDTQYFGPGTRLTVL.

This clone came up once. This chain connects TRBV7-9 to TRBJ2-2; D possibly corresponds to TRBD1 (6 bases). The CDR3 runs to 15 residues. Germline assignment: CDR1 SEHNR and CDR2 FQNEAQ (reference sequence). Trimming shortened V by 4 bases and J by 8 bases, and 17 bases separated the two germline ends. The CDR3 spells CASSYQGRGVGELFF. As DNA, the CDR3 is TGTGCCAGCAGCTACCAGGGCAGGGGCGTTGGGGAGCTGTTTTTT.

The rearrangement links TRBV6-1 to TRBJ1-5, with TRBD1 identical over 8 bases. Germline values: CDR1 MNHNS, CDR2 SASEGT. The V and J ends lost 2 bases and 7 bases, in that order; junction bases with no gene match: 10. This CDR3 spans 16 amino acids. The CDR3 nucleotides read TGTGCCAGCAGTGAACGCCCAGGGGGCATTAACCAGCCCCAGCATTTT. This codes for CASSERPGGINQPQHF.

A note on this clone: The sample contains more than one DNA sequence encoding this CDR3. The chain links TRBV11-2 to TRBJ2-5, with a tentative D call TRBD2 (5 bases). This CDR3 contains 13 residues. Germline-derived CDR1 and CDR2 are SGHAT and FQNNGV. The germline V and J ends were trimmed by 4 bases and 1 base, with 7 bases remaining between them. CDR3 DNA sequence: TGTGCCAGCAGCTCTGGACTCCAAGAGACCCAGTACTTC. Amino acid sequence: CASSSGLQETQYF.

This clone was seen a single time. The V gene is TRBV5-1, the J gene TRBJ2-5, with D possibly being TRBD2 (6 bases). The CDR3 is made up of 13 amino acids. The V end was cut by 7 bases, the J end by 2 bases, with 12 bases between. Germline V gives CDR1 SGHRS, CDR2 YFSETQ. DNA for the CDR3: TGCGCCAGCGCGGCGGGATCACAAGAGACCCAGTACTTC. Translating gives CASAAGSQETQYF.

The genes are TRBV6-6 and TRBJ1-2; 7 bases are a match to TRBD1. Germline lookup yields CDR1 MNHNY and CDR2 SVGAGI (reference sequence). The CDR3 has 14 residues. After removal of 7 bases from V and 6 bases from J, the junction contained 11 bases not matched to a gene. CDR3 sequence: CASKEGQRRDGYTF. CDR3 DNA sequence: TGTGCCAGCAAAGAGGGACAGCGACGGGATGGCTACACCTTC.

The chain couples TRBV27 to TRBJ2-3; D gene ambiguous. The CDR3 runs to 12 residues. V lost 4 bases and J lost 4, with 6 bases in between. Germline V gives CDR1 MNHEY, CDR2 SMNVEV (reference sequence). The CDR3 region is CASSSGSDTQYF. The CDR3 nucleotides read TGTGCCAGCAGTTCCGGATCAGATACGCAGTATTTT.